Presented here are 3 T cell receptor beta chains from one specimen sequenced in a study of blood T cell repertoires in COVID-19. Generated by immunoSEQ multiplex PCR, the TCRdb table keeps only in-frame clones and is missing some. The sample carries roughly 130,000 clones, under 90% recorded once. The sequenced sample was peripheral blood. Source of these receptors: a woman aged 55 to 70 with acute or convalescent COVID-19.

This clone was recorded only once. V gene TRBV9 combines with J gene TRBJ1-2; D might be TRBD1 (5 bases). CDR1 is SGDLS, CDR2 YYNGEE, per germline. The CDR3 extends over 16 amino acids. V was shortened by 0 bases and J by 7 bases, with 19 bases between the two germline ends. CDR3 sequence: CASSVGGDEGTSGYTF. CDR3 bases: TGTGCCAGCAGCGTAGGGGGCGATGAAGGGACTAGTGGCTACACCTTC. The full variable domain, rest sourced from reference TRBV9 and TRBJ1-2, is DSGVTQTPKHLITATGQRVTLRCSPRSGDLSVYWYQQSLDQGLQFLIQYYNGEERAKGNILERFSAQQFPDLHSELNLSSLELGDSALYFCASSVGGDEGTSGYTFGSGTRLTVV.

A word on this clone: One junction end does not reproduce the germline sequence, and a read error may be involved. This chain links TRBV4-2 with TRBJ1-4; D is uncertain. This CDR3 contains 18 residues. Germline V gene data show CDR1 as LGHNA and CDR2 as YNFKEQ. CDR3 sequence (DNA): TGTGCCAGCAGCCAAGATCTGTATCGAGGGCGGACTAAGGAAAAACTGTTTTTT. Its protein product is CASSQDLYRGRTKEKLFF.

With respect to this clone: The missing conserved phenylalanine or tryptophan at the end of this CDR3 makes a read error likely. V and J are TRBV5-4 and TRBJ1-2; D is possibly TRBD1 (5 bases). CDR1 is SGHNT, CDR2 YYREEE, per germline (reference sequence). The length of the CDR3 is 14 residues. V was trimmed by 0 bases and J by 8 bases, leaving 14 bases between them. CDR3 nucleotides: TGTGCCAGCAGCTTGGAGACTCCGGGGGGGGGCTACACCTGC. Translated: CASSLETPGGGYTC.